Included here is one T cell receptor (beta chain) sequence, with context. The source of the sample is a study of control samples from healthy donors and cancer patients. Sequencing was performed with immunoSEQ multiplex PCR; in TCRdb, only in-frame clones are kept and a portion is missing. Of some 28,000 clones in the sample, roughly 85% were seen once. Per the germline V gene, CDR1 is SGHAT and CDR2 is FQNNGV. With 1 base removed from V and 5 bases from J, the gap between germline ends came to 11 bases. This CDR3 spans 14 amino acids. The sample comprised PBMCs. The origin of this receptor is a man aged 55 to 69 with head and neck cancer. The rearrangement links TRBV11-2 to TRBJ1-1, with D unclear. DNA for the CDR3: TGTGCCAGCAGCTTAGCCCCCTCCGGGACTGAAGCTTTCTTT. Translated, it gives CASSLAPSGTEAFF.